The TCR beta chain under discussion was sequenced for a study of blood T cell repertoires in COVID-19. Using immunoSEQ multiplex PCR, the repertoire was profiled, and TCRdb retains in-frame clones only, with some absent. The sample lists around 190,000 clones; around 85% were seen once. With 7 bases removed from V and 2 bases from J, the gap between germline ends came to 8 bases. The CDR3 is 13 residues long. The V gene's germline CDR1 is KGHDR and CDR2 SFDVKD. The receptor was isolated from a woman aged 55-75 years with acute or convalescent COVID-19. The sequencing input was peripheral blood. The rearrangement uses TRBV24-1 and TRBJ1-5; D may be TRBD1 (6 bases). CDR3 sequence reads: CATRGAGNQPQHF. DNA of the CDR3: TGTGCCACCAGGGGGGCTGGCAATCAGCCCCAGCATTTT.